Listed below are T cell receptor beta chains from one sample, sequenced in a study of cytomegalovirus exposure and HLA in healthy donors. The method was immunoSEQ multiplex PCR; TCRdb's version includes in-frame clones alone and lacks a portion of them. The sample includes about 65,000 clones, approximately 60% of them seen just once. The specimen was PBMCs. Receptor source: a man aged 30 to 39 in good health and CMV-seronegative. Each CDR3 is given with its conserved first and last residue. A D gene is named only where the DNA matches it firmly. Clone size appears in some rows only: once, few, many, or a class for an expanded clone.

abundance: few; d_gene: .; v_gene: TRBV9; j_gene: TRBJ2-3; len: 13; CDR3nt: TGTGCCAGCAGCGTAGGGCCTACAGATACGCAGTATTTT; CDR3aa: CASSVGPTDTQYF
abundance: .; d_gene: .; v_gene: TRBV6-6; j_gene: TRBJ2-2; len: 15; CDR3nt: TGTGCCAGCAGTTACAGGGCGGGGAACACCGGGGAGCTGTTTTTT; CDR3aa: CASSYRAGNTGELFF
abundance: once; d_gene: .; v_gene: TRBV30; j_gene: TRBJ1-2; len: 16; CDR3nt: TGTGCCTGGCGAGGGGGGGTAGGGGAATCGGACTATGGCTACACCTTC; CDR3aa: CAWRGGVGESDYGYTF
abundance: .; d_gene: .; v_gene: TRBV19; j_gene: TRBJ1-2; len: 12; CDR3nt: TGTGCCAGTAGTCCCCTGACAGGTGGCTACACCTTC; CDR3aa: CASSPLTGGYTF
abundance: .; d_gene: .; v_gene: TRBV30; j_gene: TRBJ2-1; len: 11; CDR3nt: TGTGCCTGGAAGTGGCAGGGGTGGCAGTTCTTC; CDR3aa: CAWKWQGWQFF
abundance: .; d_gene: .; v_gene: TRBV29-1; j_gene: TRBJ2-7; len: 12; CDR3nt: TGCAGCGTTGGGGGGCCGGGCTACGAGCAGTACTTC; CDR3aa: CSVGGPGYEQYF
abundance: .; d_gene: TRBD1; v_gene: TRBV18; j_gene: TRBJ2-2; len: 16; CDR3nt: TGTGCCAGCTCACCTCAGGGGGCTCGGCGCACCGGGGAGCTGTTTTTT; CDR3aa: CASSPQGARRTGELFF
abundance: .; d_gene: .; v_gene: TRBV19; j_gene: TRBJ1-2; len: 14; CDR3nt: TGTGCCAGTAGTACTCGCGGGGCGAACTATGGCTACACCTTC; CDR3aa: CASSTRGANYGYTF
abundance: few; d_gene: .; v_gene: TRBV5-4; j_gene: TRBJ1-2; len: 14; CDR3nt: TGTGCCAGCAGCTTGTGGGAGGGGATACATGGCTACACCTTC; CDR3aa: CASSLWEGIHGYTF
abundance: .; d_gene: .; v_gene: TRBV6-1; j_gene: TRBJ2-2; len: 11; CDR3nt: TGTGCCAGCAGGGCTGCCGGGGAGCTGTTTTTT; CDR3aa: CASRAAGELFF
abundance: .; d_gene: TRBD1; v_gene: TRBV19; j_gene: TRBJ1-5; len: 13; CDR3nt: TGTGCCAGTAGGGACAGGGGCGCTCAGCCCCAGCATTTT; CDR3aa: CASRDRGAQPQHF
abundance: .; d_gene: .; v_gene: TRBV29-1; j_gene: TRBJ1-3; len: 14; CDR3nt: TGCAGCGTTAGCCTAGCGGAACCTGGAAACACCATATATTTT; CDR3aa: CSVSLAEPGNTIYF
abundance: few; d_gene: .; v_gene: TRBV6-1; j_gene: TRBJ1-1; len: 13; CDR3nt: TGTGCCAGCAGCCGCGGATCTACTCGGGAAGCTTTCTTT; CDR3aa: CASSRGSTREAFF
abundance: .; d_gene: TRBD2; v_gene: TRBV7-8; j_gene: TRBJ2-7; len: 14; CDR3nt: TGTGCCAGCAGCTCACTAGCGAGGCGCTACGAGCAGTACTTC; CDR3aa: CASSSLARRYEQYF
abundance: once; d_gene: TRBD2; v_gene: TRBV12-5; j_gene: TRBJ2-5; len: 15; CDR3nt: TGTGCTAGTGGTTCAAGTAGCGGGGGACAAGAGACCCAGTACTTC; CDR3aa: CASGSSSGGQETQYF
abundance: .; d_gene: .; v_gene: TRBV7-9; j_gene: TRBJ1-2; len: 14; CDR3nt: TGTGCCAGCAGCCCGGGCGGGTTGAAGGATGGCTACACCTTC; CDR3aa: CASSPGGLKDGYTF
abundance: .; d_gene: .; v_gene: TRBV2; j_gene: TRBJ2-7; len: 13; CDR3nt: TGTGCCAGCAGGTATCCGGGTATGTACGAGCAGTACTTC; CDR3aa: CASRYPGMYEQYF
abundance: few; d_gene: .; v_gene: TRBV27; j_gene: TRBJ1-5; len: 13; CDR3nt: TGTGCCAGCAGCCCAGGGTCCCCCCTGCCCCAGCATTTT; CDR3aa: CASSPGSPLPQHF
abundance: .; d_gene: .; v_gene: TRBV5-6; j_gene: TRBJ1-1; len: 13; CDR3nt: TGTGCCAGCAGCTTGGAAGCGGTGCCTGAAGCTTTCTTT; CDR3aa: CASSLEAVPEAFF
abundance: .; d_gene: TRBD1; v_gene: TRBV6-5; j_gene: TRBJ1-1; len: 13; CDR3nt: TGTGCCAGCAGGGACAGGGGCTCTGTCGAAGCTTTCTTT; CDR3aa: CASRDRGSVEAFF
abundance: .; d_gene: .; v_gene: TRBV30; j_gene: TRBJ2-7; len: 13; CDR3nt: TGTGCCTGGAGTCTTAGACAGGATTACGAGCAGTACTTC; CDR3aa: CAWSLRQDYEQYF
abundance: .; d_gene: TRBD1; v_gene: TRBV7-2; j_gene: TRBJ1-1; len: 15; CDR3nt: TGTGCCAGCAGGCAGGGACAGGGGGCTGGCACTGAAGCTTTCTTT; CDR3aa: CASRQGQGAGTEAFF